This entry features one T cell receptor beta chain sequence. Its specificity is not known. This entry is derived from a study of OX40 agonist ivuxolimab in advanced cancers. Study findings and constraints: Compared with others, partial responders at 0.1-3.0 mg/kg displayed clonal expansion among the lowest.

Germline V gene data show CDR1 as SGHNT and CDR2 as YENEEA. The CDR3 totals 15 residues. V lost 5 bases and J lost 0, with 11 bases in between. Here immunoSEQ multiplex PCR was the method, and the copy in TCRdb shows in-frame clones only, minus some. The sample yields approximately 70,000 clones, about four fifths seen once. The sequencing used CD4+ or CD8+ T cells sorted from blood, collected in a trial of the OX40 agonist ivuxolimab. The TCR originated in an adult with an advanced solid tumor such as melanoma, head and neck, liver or kidney cancer. V and J are TRBV11-3 and TRBJ2-1; a weak D match, TRBD1 (5 bases). The chain's CDR3 is CASSASRGSYNEQFF. DNA for the CDR3: TGTGCCAGCAGCGCAAGTAGGGGCTCCTACAATGAGCAGTTCTTC.